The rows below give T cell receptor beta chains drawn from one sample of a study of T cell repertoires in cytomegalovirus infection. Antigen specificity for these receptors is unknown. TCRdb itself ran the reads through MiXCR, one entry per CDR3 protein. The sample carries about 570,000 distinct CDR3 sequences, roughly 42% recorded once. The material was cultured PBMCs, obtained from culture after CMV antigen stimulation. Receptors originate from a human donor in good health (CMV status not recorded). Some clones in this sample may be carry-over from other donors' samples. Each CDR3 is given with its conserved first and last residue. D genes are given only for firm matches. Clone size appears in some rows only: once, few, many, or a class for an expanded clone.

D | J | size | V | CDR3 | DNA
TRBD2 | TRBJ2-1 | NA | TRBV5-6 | CASSLPGLAGAVEQFF | TGTGCCAGCAGCTTGCCGGGACTAGCGGGGGCGGTTGAGCAGTTCTTC
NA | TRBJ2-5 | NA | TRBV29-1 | CSARVAGGETQYF | TGCAGCGCTCGGGTAGCAGGGGGGGAGACCCAGTACTTC
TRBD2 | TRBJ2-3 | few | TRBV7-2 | CASSGTSGIGDTQYF | TGTGCCAGCAGCGGTACTAGCGGGATTGGAGATACGCAGTATTTT
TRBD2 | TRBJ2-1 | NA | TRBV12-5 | CASGQIGGGLTTHNEQFF | TGTGCTAGTGGTCAAATCGGGGGGGGACTAACAACCCACAATGAGCAGTTCTTC
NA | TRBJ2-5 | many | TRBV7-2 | CASSRRWTGVGETQYF | TGTGCCAGCAGCCGACGTTGGACGGGAGTGGGGGAGACCCAGTACTTC
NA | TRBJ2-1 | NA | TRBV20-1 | CSVGIFSEGADEQFF | TGCAGTGTTGGGATTTTCTCGGAGGGTGCCGATGAGCAGTTCTTC
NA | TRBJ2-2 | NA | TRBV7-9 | CASSLLTLPETGELFF | TGTGCCAGCAGCTTGCTAACTCTACCGGAGACCGGGGAGCTGTTTTTT
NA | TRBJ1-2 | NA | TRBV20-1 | CSARKSGVQYGYTF | TGCAGTGCTAGAAAGTCGGGAGTCCAATATGGCTACACCTTC
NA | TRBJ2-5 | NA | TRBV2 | CTSREYTGETQYF | TGTACCAGCAGAGAGTATACAGGAGAGACCCAGTACTTC
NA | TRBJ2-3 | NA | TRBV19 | CASSNAGSRDTQYF | TGTGCCAGTAGCAACGCAGGGAGTAGAGATACGCAGTATTTT
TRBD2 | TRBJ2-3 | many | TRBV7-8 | CASSNVAGGPHF | TGTGCCAGCAGCAACGTAGCGGGGGGGCCCCATTTT
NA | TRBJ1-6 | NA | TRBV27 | CASSFVQSYNSPLHF | TGTGCCAGCAGTTTTGTACAGTCCTATAATTCACCCCTCCACTTT
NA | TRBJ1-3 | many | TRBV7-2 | CASSLRGVSGNTIYF | TGTGCCAGCAGCTTAAGGGGGGTCTCTGGAAACACCATATATTTT
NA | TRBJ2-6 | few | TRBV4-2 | CASSQEEGAGANVLTF | TGTGCCAGCAGCCAAGAAGAGGGGGCTGGGGCCAACGTCCTGACTTTC
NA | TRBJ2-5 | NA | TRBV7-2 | CASSPLTGVQETQYF | TGTGCCAGCAGCCCCCTTACGGGGGTCCAAGAGACCCAGTACTTC
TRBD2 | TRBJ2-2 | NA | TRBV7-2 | CASSPKSAGTTGELFF | TGTGCCAGCAGTCCTAAGTCAGCGGGAACCACCGGGGAGCTGTTTTTT
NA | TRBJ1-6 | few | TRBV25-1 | CASSEFGSSYNSPLHF | TGTGCCAGCAGTGAATTTGGGAGCTCCTATAATTCACCCCTCCACTTT
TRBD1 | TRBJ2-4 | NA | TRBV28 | CASSFQDRAKNIQYF | TGTGCCAGCAGTTTCCAGGACAGGGCCAAAAACATTCAGTACTTC
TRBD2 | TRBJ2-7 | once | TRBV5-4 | CASSKAGLLYEQYF | TGTGCCAGCAGTAAAGCGGGACTCCTCTACGAGCAGTACTTC
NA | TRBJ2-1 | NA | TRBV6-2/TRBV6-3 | CASSYSIGGANEQFF | TGTGCCAGCAGTTACTCGATTGGAGGGGCCAATGAGCAGTTCTTC
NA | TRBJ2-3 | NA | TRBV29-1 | CSVEHSRGVTDTQYF | TGCAGCGTTGAACACAGTAGAGGGGTCACAGATACGCAGTATTTT
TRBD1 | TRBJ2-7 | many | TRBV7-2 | CASSSRQGGEQYF | TGTGCCAGCAGCTCCCGACAGGGTGGCGAGCAGTACTTC
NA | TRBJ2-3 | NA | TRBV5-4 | CASSISSTDTQYF | TGTGCCAGCAGCATCTCTAGCACAGATACGCAGTATTTT
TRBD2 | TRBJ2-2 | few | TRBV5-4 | CASSLELAGTGELFF | TGTGCCAGCAGCTTGGAACTAGCGGGGACCGGGGAGCTGTTTTTT
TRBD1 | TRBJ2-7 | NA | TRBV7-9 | CASSSLYGGTGALHEQYF | TGTGCCAGCTCAAGCCTCTACGGGGGGACAGGGGCCCTACACGAGCAGTACTTC
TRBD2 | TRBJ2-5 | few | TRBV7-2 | CASSLYLAGGGFHQETQYF | TGTGCCAGCAGCCTATATCTAGCGGGGGGCGGATTCCACCAAGAGACCCAGTACTTC
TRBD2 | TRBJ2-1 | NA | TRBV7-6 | CASSFRTSGANNEQFF | TGTGCCAGCAGCTTCCGGACTAGCGGGGCCAACAATGAGCAGTTCTTC
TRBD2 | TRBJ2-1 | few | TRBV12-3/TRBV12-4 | CASSGLAGGGEQFF | TGTGCCAGCAGTGGACTAGCGGGGGGGGGTGAGCAGTTCTTC
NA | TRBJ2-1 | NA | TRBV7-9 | CASSLVGLRYNEQFF | TGTGCCAGCAGCTTAGTCGGGCTGCGGTACAATGAGCAGTTCTTC
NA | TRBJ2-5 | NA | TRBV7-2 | CASSLQGLEETQYF | TGTGCCAGCAGCTTACAGGGTTTGGAGGAGACCCAGTACTTC
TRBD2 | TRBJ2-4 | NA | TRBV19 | CASSNGLDWAKNIQYF | TGTGCCAGTAGTAACGGACTAGACTGGGCCAAAAACATTCAGTACTTC
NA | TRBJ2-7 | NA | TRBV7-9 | CASSSHSRKSEQYF | TGTGCCAGCAGCTCCCACTCCAGGAAGAGCGAGCAGTACTTC